The 23 T cell receptor beta chains below were found in one sample sequenced in a study of beta chain features in type 1 diabetes (dated by TCRdb to 2016 to 2018). Receptor amplification or capture employed the immunoSEQ multiplex PCR assay. The High Capacity cDNA Reverse Transcription Kit was used to reverse transcribe all of the isolated RNA, meaning that expressed TCRB transcripts were what got sequenced. TCRdb provides this immuneACCESS table in a form limited to in-frame rearrangements. Some clones are lacking; in checked studies, under half of them reflect an unresolved V gene, and why the rest are absent is not known. Within this sample are hundreds of thousands of clones, with under 20% of them counted one time only. The biggest ten clones account for 0.02% to 0.03% of the sample. Sequencing used naive CD4+ T cells from blood. This specimen's cell subset or site label, interpreted: true naive CD4+ T cells. The receptors were sampled from a woman in her late teens or twenties in good health.

The chain has TRBV25-1 and TRBJ2-7; TRBD2 aligns across 8 bases. CDR1 MGHDK and CDR2 SYGVNS come from the germline V gene. The CDR3 is 18 amino acids. The V segment lost 5 bases and the J segment 3 bases; nucleotides outside the gene matches: 18. CDR3 protein: CASSSGLALTFGDYEQYF. CDR3 bases: TGTGCCAGCAGTTCCGGACTAGCCCTAACTTTTGGGGACTACGAGCAGTACTTC.

This clone was seen only a few times. This rearrangement joins TRBV7-2 to TRBJ2-5; 9 bases align to TRBD2. Germline CDR1 and CDR2: SGHTA and FQGNSA. The CDR3 sequence is 16 residues long. V gave up 5 bases and J gave up 8 bases; unmatched junction bases: 15. CDR3 in amino acids: CASSHPQREARGTQYF. In DNA, the CDR3 is TGTGCCAGCAGCCATCCGCAGCGGGAGGCCCGAGGCACCCAGTACTTC.

There are a few counts of this clone. The J gene is TRBJ1-3, the V gene TRBV7-2; tentative D call: TRBD1 (5 bases). This CDR3 is built from 15 residues. The germline V gene has CDR1 SGHTA and CDR2 FQGNSA. Trimming cost V 5 bases and J 3 bases, with 14 bases left between them. CDR3 DNA sequence: TGTGCCAGCAGCGCAGGGAACCCGTATGGAAACACCATATATTTT. Its translation: CASSAGNPYGNTIYF.

This clone has just a few counts. J is TRBJ1-2 and V is TRBV5-1; 8 bases line up with TRBD1. The CDR3 totals 13 residues. Losses at the gene ends were 5 bases for V and 8 bases for J; bases not matched to a gene: 8. CDR1 is SGHRS and CDR2 is YFSETQ in the germline V gene. The CDR3 loop reads CASSAQGAFGYTF. The CDR3 DNA reads TGCGCCAGCAGTGCGCAGGGGGCATTCGGCTACACCTTC. The full variable domain, in which reference TRBV5-1 and TRBJ1-2 provide the parts outside the CDR3, is KAGVTQTPRYLIKTRGQQVTLSCSPISGHRSVSWYQQTPGQGLQFLFEYFSETQRNKGNFPGRFSGRQFSNSRSEMNVSTLELGDSALYLCASSAQGAFGYTFGSGTRLTVV.

The genes are TRBV11-2 and TRBJ2-6; 10 bases match TRBD1. The J segment lost 3 bases and the V segment lost 3 bases, leaving 5 bases of the junction unmatched. This CDR3 is 17 amino acids long. Germline V gene lookup returns CDR1 SGHAT and CDR2 FQNNGV. CDR3 bases: TGTGCCAGCAGCTTCAAGACAGGGGGCGGTGGGGCCAACGTCCTGACTTTC. Translation gives CASSFKTGGGGANVLTF.

This clone was detected only a few times. CDR3 nucleotide sequence: TGTGCCAGCTCTCCCCCTAAGCCCTACGAGCAGTACTTC. Amino acids: CASSPPKPYEQYF. The gene calls are TRBV18 and TRBJ2-7; D remains unclear. The V end lost 6 bases, the J end lost 2 bases, and 11 bases lay between the germline ends. The CDR3 covers 13 residues. The germline CDR1 and CDR2 sequences are KGHSH and LQKENI. Supplemented by reference TRBV18 and TRBJ2-7, the full variable domain reads NAGVMQNPRHLVRRRGQEARLRCSPMKGHSHVYWYRQLPEEGLKFMVYLQKENIIDESGMPKERFSAEFPKEGPSILRIQQVVRGDSAAYFCASSPPKPYEQYFGPGTRLTVT.

The chain is built from TRBV7-9 and TRBJ2-1, with 7 bases matching TRBD2. Germline CDR1 and CDR2: SEHNR and FQNEAQ (reference sequence). The ends lost 0 bases at V and 10 bases at J; junction bases unmatched: 6. The CDR3 length is 14 residues. CDR3 bases: TGTGCCAGCAGCTTAGCGAGCACTAGCGCCGAGCAGTTCTTC. Protein sequence: CASSLASTSAEQFF.

The chain recombines TRBV28 with TRBJ1-4; D gene ambiguous. Germline assignment: CDR1 MDHEN and CDR2 SYDVKM. V lost 3 bases and J lost 10, with 15 bases in between. The CDR3 is made up of 14 amino acids. The CDR3 DNA reads as TGTGCCAGCAGTTTGGGTAATGAAATGGGAAAACTGTTTTTT. Translating gives CASSLGNEMGKLFF.

This chain connects TRBV18 to TRBJ2-1; TRBD1 or TRBD2 may be the D gene (5 bases each). Trimming removed 4 bases from V and 5 bases from J, with 15 bases in between. CDR1 is KGHSH and CDR2 is LQKENI in the germline V gene. CDR3 length equals 15 residues. The DNA for the CDR3 is TGTGCCAGCTCACAGATTCCGGGGCCCAACAATGAGCAGTTCTTC. Protein: CASSQIPGPNNEQFF. Using reference TRBV18 and TRBJ2-1 for the parts outside the CDR3, the full variable domain is NAGVMQNPRHLVRRRGQEARLRCSPMKGHSHVYWYRQLPEEGLKFMVYLQKENIIDESGMPKERFSAEFPKEGPSILRIQQVVRGDSAAYFCASSQIPGPNNEQFFGPGTRLTVL.

This sequence joins TRBV29-1 and TRBJ2-5; the D is unclear. TRBJ2-7 explains the end of the DNA better; the J call may be wrong. Germline-derived CDR1 and CDR2 are SQVTM and ANQGSEA. The CDR3 loop spans 14 amino acids. The CDR3 sequence is CSVESGNPSYEQYF. In DNA, the CDR3 is TGCAGCGTTGAAAGTGGGAACCCCTCCTACGAGCAGTACTTC.

The chain couples TRBV18 to TRBJ2-5; 7 nucleotides agree with TRBD1. With V trimmed by 2 bases and J by 1 base, 4 bases remained unmatched. Germline values: CDR1 KGHSH, CDR2 LQKENI. The CDR3 is made up of 15 amino acids. The DNA of the CDR3 is TGTGCCAGCTCACCAGACGCAGGGGGCCAAGAGACCCAGTACTTC. Protein product: CASSPDAGGQETQYF.

Only a few counts were recorded for this clone. This specimen includes other DNA sequences encoding the same CDR3. V is TRBV5-1 and J is TRBJ2-7; D is unresolved. Germline V gene data show CDR1 as SGHRS and CDR2 as YFSETQ. The CDR3 is 11 amino acids. Trimming removed 0 bases at V and 6 bases at J, with 4 bases between. The CDR3 sequence: CASSLEGEQYF. The CDR3 region has the DNA TGCGCCAGCAGCTTGGAGGGCGAGCAGTACTTC.

V usage is TRBV7-9 and J usage is TRBJ1-2, with 8 bases that match TRBD1. Trimming at V came to 5 bases and at J to 4 bases, leaving 6 bases not matched to a gene. The CDR3 runs 14 residues. Per germline, CDR1 SEHNR and CDR2 FQNEAQ (reference sequence). The CDR3 sequence: CASSPGQGGYGYTF. The CDR3 coding sequence is TGTGCCAGCAGCCCAGGACAGGGCGGCTATGGCTACACCTTC.

This clone has only a few counts. This chain connects TRBV19 to TRBJ2-3, with no clear D. The CDR3 is made up of 11 amino acids. The germline CDR1 and CDR2 sequences are LNHDA and SQIVND (reference sequence). Trimming took off 4 bases at V and 7 bases at J, with 6 bases between the two ends. The CDR3 region is CASSRANTQYF. The CDR3 nucleotides read TGTGCCAGTAGTAGGGCGAATACGCAGTATTTT.

This clone occurred a few times. The chain joins TRBV7-2 to TRBJ2-3; TRBD2 matches 8 bases. Trimming at V came to 3 bases and at J to 4 bases, leaving 6 bases not matched to a gene. The CDR3 loop spans 15 amino acids. Germline V gives CDR1 SGHTA, CDR2 FQGNSA. The CDR3 loop is CASSFPGGRSDTQYF. DNA of the CDR3: TGTGCCAGCAGCTTTCCGGGAGGGCGTTCAGATACGCAGTATTTT.

This clone was seen a few times. The V call is TRBV29-1, the J call TRBJ2-2, with 10 positions matching TRBD1. Germline V gives CDR1 SQVTM, CDR2 ANQGSEA. The CDR3 is 14 amino acids. Trimming removed 5 bases from V and 3 bases from J; junction bases left unmatched: 3. The CDR3, as DNA: TGCAGCGTTCAGGACAGGGGGGACACCGGGGAGCTGTTTTTT. Translated, it gives CSVQDRGDTGELFF.

This chain links TRBV27 with TRBJ2-1; D call uncertain. V lost 2 bases and J lost 6, with 8 bases in between. The germline V gene encodes CDR1 MNHEY and CDR2 SMNVEV (reference sequence). CDR3 size: 13 residues. The CDR3 is CASSLGRSNEQFF. For the CDR3, the DNA is TGTGCCAGCAGTTTAGGACGGAGCAATGAGCAGTTCTTC.

This rearrangement joins TRBV2 to TRBJ1-4; weak D call: TRBD1 (5 bases). V lost 9 bases and J lost 4, with 15 bases in between. The V gene's germline CDR1 is SNHLY and CDR2 FYNNEI. CDR3 length equals 14 residues. The CDR3 here is CASGTPRGNEKLFF. CDR3 nucleotide sequence: TGTGCCAGTGGGACCCCCCGGGGTAATGAAAAACTGTTTTTT.

V gene TRBV19 combines with J gene TRBJ1-2, with D possibly being TRBD1 (5 bases). The V and J ends lost 6 bases and 3 bases respectively, with 8 bases between them. Germline assignment: CDR1 LNHDA and CDR2 SQIVND (reference sequence). The CDR3 is 12 amino acids. The CDR3 sequence: CASRQGDYGYTF. CDR3 nucleotides: TGTGCCAGTAGGCAGGGTGACTATGGCTACACCTTC. Variable domain in full (rest from reference TRBV19 and TRBJ1-2): DGGITQSPKYLFRKEGQNVTLSCEQNLNHDAMYWYRQDPGQGLRLIYYSQIVNDFQKGDIAEGYSVSREKKESFPLTVTSAQKNPTAFYLCASRQGDYGYTFGSGTRLTVV.

The rearrangement links TRBV5-4 to TRBJ1-1; D unresolved. V was pared by 4 bases and J by 8 bases, with 24 bases between. This CDR3 contains 16 residues. Germline-derived CDR1 and CDR2 are SGHNT and YYREEE (reference sequence). Here the CDR3 DNA reads TGTGCCAGCAGCAGTAAGGAGGGAGGTTTTGTCTGGGAAGCTTTCTTT. The encoded protein is CASSSKEGGFVWEAFF.

This clone was seen only a few times. The rearrangement uses TRBV25-1 and TRBJ2-4; 12 bases are a match to TRBD2. The CDR3 consists of 13 residues. Germline CDR1 reads MGHDK; CDR2 reads SYGVNS. Unmatched junction bases numbered 0, after V lost 5 bases and J lost 7 bases. CDR3 in DNA: TGTGCCAGCAGTCTAGCGGGAGGGAACATTCAGTACTTC. This sequence encodes CASSLAGGNIQYF. Looking up the rest from reference TRBV25-1 and TRBJ2-4 gives the full variable domain: EADIYQTPRYLVIGTGKKITLECSQTMGHDKMYWYQQDPGMELHLIHYSYGVNSTEKGDLSSESTVSRIRTEHFPLTLESARPSHTSQYLCASSLAGGNIQYFGAGTRLSVL.

V usage is TRBV5-1 and J usage is TRBJ2-1; TRBD1 might be the D (5 bases). The CDR3 loop spans 15 amino acids. The V end was cut by 4 bases, the J end by 4 bases, with 15 bases between. Per germline, CDR1 SGHRS and CDR2 YFSETQ. CDR3 nucleotides: TGCGCCAGCAGCGCGATGACAGAGAGGTACAATGAGCAGTTCTTC. This gives the protein CASSAMTERYNEQFF.

This clone was detected a few times. The chain joins TRBV5-1 to TRBJ1-2, with no clear D. Germline loops: CDR1 SGHRS, CDR2 YFSETQ. The V end lost 2 bases, the J end lost 5 bases, and 13 bases lay between the germline ends. This CDR3 is built from 14 residues. CDR3 in DNA: TGCGCCAGCAGCTTCGTGGGCTTTAGATATGGCTACACCTTC. This codes for CASSFVGFRYGYTF.